The 17 T cell receptor beta chains in this list originate from one sample, sequenced in a study of shared clonotypes between healthy human individuals. Sequencing used immunoSEQ multiplex PCR; TCRdb keeps in-frame clones, though not all of them. The table has fewer than 500,000 clones, roughly 79% seen once. Sequenced material: PBMCs. These receptors all stem from a middle-aged woman in good health. Some clones in this sample may be carry-over from other donors' samples.

The sample holds a few counts of this clone. The genes are TRBV5-1 and TRBJ2-3, with D unresolved. The V and J ends lost 0 bases and 0 bases respectively, with 14 bases between them. The CDR3 runs 17 residues. Per germline, CDR1 SGHRS and CDR2 YFSETQ. The CDR3 region has the DNA TGCGCCAGCAGCTTGGCCACCACAGTCCCTAGCACAGATACGCAGTATTTT. This gives the protein CASSLATTVPSTDTQYF.

This chain connects TRBV2 to TRBJ2-7; D is unclear. From germline, CDR1 is SNHLY and CDR2 FYNNEI. Trimming took 4 bases from V and 6 from J, leaving 13 bases between them. This CDR3 contains 13 residues. The CDR3 DNA follows: TGTGCCAGCAGTGCCCATGCCCTCGGCGAGCAGTACTTC. It codes for CASSAHALGEQYF.

V usage is TRBV13 and J usage is TRBJ1-1; no firm D call. V gave up 0 bases and J gave up 0 bases, with 5 bases separating them. The CDR3 has 14 amino acids. CDR1 is PRHDT and CDR2 is FYEKMQ in the germline V gene (reference sequence). The CDR3 nucleotides are TGTGCCAGCAGCTTAGGGACTTTGAACACTGAAGCTTTCTTT. This sequence encodes CASSLGTLNTEAFF.

CDR3 coding DNA: TGCAGCGTTGAAGGGGGCAGGTATAGCACAGATACGCAGTATTTT. Its protein is CSVEGGRYSTDTQYF. The chain has TRBV29-1 and TRBJ2-3, with a tentative D call TRBD1 (5 bases). CDR3 length: 15 amino acids. CDR1 and CDR2 (germline): SQVTM, ANQGSEA. Trimming took off 1 base at V and 0 bases at J, with 11 bases between the two ends.

The V and J genes are TRBV15 and TRBJ2-2, with D unclear. There are 13 residues in the CDR3. V lost 2 bases, J lost 10 bases, and 11 bases lay in between. CDR1 is LNHNV, CDR2 YYDKDF, per germline (reference sequence). CDR3 residues: CATSRYRAMELFF. DNA of the CDR3: TGTGCCACCAGCAGATACCGGGCTATGGAGCTGTTTTTT.

J is TRBJ2-1 and V is TRBV28; unclear D gene. V lost 5 bases and J 13 bases, leaving 12 bases between the germline ends. The CDR3 has 11 amino acids. Germline CDR1 MDHEN, CDR2 SYDVKM. CDR3 loop: CASSAGSFQFF. DNA of the CDR3: TGTGCCAGCAGTGCCGGGTCTTTTCAGTTCTTC.

V and J are TRBV4-2 and TRBJ2-7, with 11 bases aligning to TRBD2. The CDR3 spans 15 residues. The V gene's germline CDR1 is LGHNA and CDR2 YNFKEQ. With 3 bases clipped from V and 6 bases from J, the junction kept 7 bases outside the gene matches. CDR3 region: CASSQILAGDGEQYF. CDR3 nucleotides: TGTGCCAGCAGCCAGATACTAGCGGGAGATGGCGAGCAGTACTTC.

The J gene is TRBJ2-1, the V gene TRBV6-5, with D hard to call. The CDR3 consists of 14 residues. In germline, CDR1 is MNHEY, CDR2 SVGAGI. The V gene lost 10 bases and the J gene lost 6 bases, with 19 bases spanning the gap. Here the CDR3 DNA reads TGTGCCACCAAGATTGGGCCGGGCGTCAATGAGCAGTTCTTC. It translates to CATKIGPGVNEQFF.

The chain combines TRBV5-1 with TRBJ2-5; TRBD1 agrees at 7 bases. This CDR3 is 16 amino acids long. The germline V gene encodes CDR1 SGHRS and CDR2 YFSETQ. J was trimmed by 5 bases and V by 0 bases; bases with no gene match: 10. The CDR3 loop reads CASSLGVTGMLETQYF. Here the CDR3 DNA reads TGCGCCAGCAGCTTGGGGGTGACAGGGATGTTGGAGACCCAGTACTTC.

This chain links TRBV30 with TRBJ2-7; unclear D gene. This CDR3 has 13 amino acids. Between the trimmed V and J ends, which lost 4 bases and 0 bases, there was a span of 10 bases. Germline CDR1 GTSNPN, CDR2 SVGIG (reference sequence). The CDR3 coding sequence is TGTGCCTGGATTGGCGGTAGCTCCTACGAGCAGTACTTC. It specifies CAWIGGSSYEQYF.

The J gene is TRBJ2-2, the V gene TRBV19, with 7 bases aligning to TRBD1. Germline V gene sequence: CDR1 LNHDA, CDR2 SQIVND (reference sequence). Trimming cost V 3 bases and J 7 bases; bases outside gene matches: 11. This CDR3 spans 16 amino acids. The CDR3 sequence is CASSIRTDRAVGELFF. The CDR3 DNA follows: TGTGCCAGTAGTATCCGGACCGACAGGGCTGTCGGGGAGCTGTTTTTT.

The chain is built from TRBV27 and TRBJ1-2; TRBD1 matches 10 bases. V was pared by 6 bases and J by 8 bases, with 9 bases of the junction left unmatched. CDR3 size: 14 residues. From germline, CDR1 is MNHEY and CDR2 SMNVEV (reference sequence). The CDR3 sequence: CASRRTGGPKGYTF. Here the CDR3 DNA reads TGTGCCAGCAGGCGGACAGGGGGACCTAAAGGCTACACCTTC.

The chain combines TRBV6-5 with TRBJ2-1; D might be TRBD1 (6 bases). The V and J ends lost 2 bases and 6 bases respectively, with 14 bases between them. This CDR3 spans 15 amino acids. Germline V gene lookup returns CDR1 MNHEY and CDR2 SVGAGI. CDR3 region: CASSYQGGQVNEQFF. The CDR3 bases are TGTGCCAGCAGTTACCAAGGGGGTCAGGTCAATGAGCAGTTCTTC.

V gene TRBV4-1 combines with J gene TRBJ1-2; TRBD1 is a possible D gene (5 bases). The V gene lost 0 bases and the J gene lost 0 bases, with 14 bases spanning the gap. The CDR3 length is 17 residues. Germline V gene data show CDR1 as MGHRA and CDR2 as YSYEKL. CDR3 nucleotide sequence: TGCGCCAGCAGCCAAGATCCCCCCGGGGGAGCTAACTATGGCTACACCTTC. This codes for CASSQDPPGGANYGYTF.

The J gene is TRBJ1-5, the V gene TRBV16; 8 nucleotides agree with TRBD1. Trimming at V came to 4 bases and at J to 5 bases, leaving 4 bases not matched to a gene. CDR1 is KGHSY, CDR2 FQNENV, per germline. CDR3 length: 14 amino acids. The CDR3 loop reads CASSLGQGYQPQHF. CDR3 DNA: TGTGCCAGCAGCCTCGGACAGGGATATCAGCCCCAGCATTTT. Based on the CDR3 plus reference TRBV16 and TRBJ1-5, the full variable domain is GEEVAQTPKHLVRGEGQKAKLYCAPIKGHSYVFWYQQVLKNEFKFLISFQNENVFDETGMPKERFSAKCLPNSPCSLEIQATKLEDSAVYFCASSLGQGYQPQHFGDGTRLSIL.

The chain links TRBV18 to TRBJ2-7; D is perhaps TRBD1 or TRBD2 (5 bases each). The CDR3 covers 18 residues. Germline V gene sequence: CDR1 KGHSH, CDR2 LQKENI. The V end lost 3 bases, the J end lost 1 base, and 22 bases lay between the germline ends. This CDR3 is CASSPLFGTPTPSYEQYF. The DNA for the CDR3 is TGTGCCAGCTCACCTCTTTTTGGGACCCCAACTCCTTCCTACGAGCAGTACTTC.

The chain employs TRBV30 and TRBJ1-6, with D maybe TRBD1 (6 bases). From germline, CDR1 is GTSNPN and CDR2 SVGIG (reference sequence). This CDR3 has 13 residues. V was shortened by 0 bases and J by 10 bases, with 10 bases between the two germline ends. DNA of the CDR3: TGTGCCTGGAGTGTCCAGGGGAAATCACCCCTCCACTTT. This translates into CAWSVQGKSPLHF.